These T cell receptor beta chains were read from a single sample in a study of CD8+CD57+ T cells in acquired aplastic anemia. TCRdb reprocessed the reads with MiXCR, giving one entry per CDR3 protein. The sample contains approximately 160,000 distinct CDR3 sequences, roughly 45% of which appear only once. Sequencing was done on a sample of sorted CD4+, CD8+, or CD8+CD57+ T cells (not recorded which) from PBMCs. The receptor set was obtained from a human donor with aplastic anemia. Each CDR3 is given with its conserved first and last residue. A D gene is named only where the DNA matches it firmly. A clone size is listed for some rows: how often the clone was seen (once, few, many), or a class if it is expanded.

cdr3_nt	cdr3_aa	v_call	j_call	clone_size	cdr3_length	d_call
TGCAGCGTTCCGGGGACTAGCGGATACAATGAGCAGTTCTTC	CSVPGTSGYNEQFF	TRBV29-1	TRBJ2-1	.	14	TRBD2
TGCGCCAGCAGTGAAGAGGTGAACACTGAAGCTTTCTTT	CASSEEVNTEAFF	TRBV10-1	TRBJ1-1	many	13	.
TGTGCCAGCAGCGTAGCGCCGACAGAAAATTCACCCCTCCACTTT	CASSVAPTENSPLHF	TRBV9	TRBJ1-6	many	15	.
TGTGCCATCGGTGAGCCGGACACGGGAGAGCAGTACTTC	CAIGEPDTGEQYF	TRBV10-3	TRBJ2-7	.	13	.
TGTGCCAGCAGCCCGAGACAGGTCCACTATGGCTACACCTTC	CASSPRQVHYGYTF	TRBV19	TRBJ1-2	.	14	.
TGTGCCAGCAGTGCTAGGTTGCAGGGGGCCACAACCTACAATGAGCAGTTCTTC	CASSARLQGATTYNEQFF	TRBV25-1	TRBJ2-1	.	18	TRBD1
TGTGCCAGCAGCTTGGTTGGGGGGTATGGCTACACCTTC	CASSLVGGYGYTF	TRBV5-4	TRBJ1-2	many	13	.
TGCAGTGCTACCTATACGGGGGGACAAGAGACCCAGTACTTC	CSATYTGGQETQYF	TRBV20-1	TRBJ2-5	many	14	TRBD2
TGTGCCAGCAGTGATTTAGGGACCTACGAGCAGTACTTC	CASSDLGTYEQYF	TRBV2	TRBJ2-7	many	13	.
TGCGCCAGCAGCTATGGTTGGGGGTCGTCTGAAAGGGAGCAGTATTTT	CASSYGWGSSEREQYF	TRBV5-1	TRBJ2-3	many	16	.
TGTGCCATCAGTGCCCAAGCGGGGGCCATTTACAATGAGCAGTTCTTC	CAISAQAGAIYNEQFF	TRBV10-3	TRBJ2-1	few	16	TRBD2
TGTGCCAGCAGTGAAGGACAGGGGGAAGAAAAACTGTTTTTT	CASSEGQGEEKLFF	TRBV2	TRBJ1-4	.	14	TRBD1
TGTGCCAGCAGCTTAAAGGCAAGTGGCTACACCTTC	CASSLKASGYTF	TRBV5-6	TRBJ1-2	many	12	.
TGTGCCAGCAGCTTGGGACAGGTGGACTATGGCTACACCTTC	CASSLGQVDYGYTF	TRBV7-9	TRBJ1-2	.	14	TRBD1
TGTGCCAGCAGCATCCGACAGGGGGCCGTAAACACCGGGGAGCTGTTTTTT	CASSIRQGAVNTGELFF	TRBV7-4	TRBJ2-2	.	17	TRBD1
TGCAGCGTTGATGTCCCCAGGGCCTATAACTATGGCTACACCTTC	CSVDVPRAYNYGYTF	TRBV29-1	TRBJ1-2	few	15	.
TGCAGTGCTAGAGCGGGGGAGTTCTACAATGAGCAGTTCTTC	CSARAGEFYNEQFF	TRBV20-1	TRBJ2-1	many	14	.
TGCGCCAGCAGCCAGGGTGGGACCACAAACTACGAGCAGTACTTC	CASSQGGTTNYEQYF	TRBV10-2	TRBJ2-7	.	15	.
TGTGCCAGCAGTGAAAATTCACCCCTCCACTTT	CASSENSPLHF	TRBV25-1	TRBJ1-6	.	11	.
TGTGCCAGCAGTTTACAGGGGGAGGTCACTGAAGCTTTCTTT	CASSLQGEVTEAFF	TRBV12-3/TRBV12-4	TRBJ1-1	many	14	TRBD1
TGTGCCAGCAGTGATCCGACTAGCGGGAGTGTCGAGCAGTTCTTC	CASSDPTSGSVEQFF	TRBV25-1	TRBJ2-1	few	15	TRBD2
TGTGCCAGCAGCCGCGAGGATGAGCAGTTCTTC	CASSREDEQFF	TRBV4-2	TRBJ2-1	many	11	.
TGTGCCAGCAGTGGGGAGGGCCTCGGCGGGGAGCTGTTTTTT	CASSGEGLGGELFF	TRBV25-1	TRBJ2-2	few	14	TRBD2
TGTGCCACCAGCAGAGATTTCGGAGGCACAACCGCCTACGAGCAGTACTTC	CATSRDFGGTTAYEQYF	TRBV15	TRBJ2-7	many	17	.
TGTGCCAGCAGTGAGTTGAAGGGAAAATATGGCTACACCTTC	CASSELKGKYGYTF	TRBV2	TRBJ1-2	.	14	.
TGTGCCAGCAGCCCCCTGGGGGGCACTGAAGCTTTCTTT	CASSPLGGTEAFF	TRBV11-3	TRBJ1-1	many	13	.
TGTGCCGCCAGTGACCCGGGCCGTGGCTACACCTTC	CAASDPGRGYTF	TRBV24-1	TRBJ1-2	.	12	.
TGCGCCAGCAGCCAAGGGACAGGGGGTGAAAAACTGTTTTTT	CASSQGTGGEKLFF	TRBV4-3	TRBJ1-4	many	14	TRBD1
TGTGCCACCAGCGCTCGGGGGGACTATGGCTACACCTTC	CATSARGDYGYTF	TRBV24-1	TRBJ1-2	.	13	.
TGTGCCAGCAGGCTTCTTGCGTCCTCCTACAATGAGCAGTTCTTC	CASRLLASSYNEQFF	TRBV11-2	TRBJ2-1	many	15	.
TGTGCCAGCAGCCGGACTAGCGGTGAAGAGACCCAGTACTTC	CASSRTSGEETQYF	TRBV7-9	TRBJ2-5	.	14	TRBD2
TGTGCCATCAGTGCCTTAGGGAGGGAGACCCAGTACTTC	CAISALGRETQYF	TRBV10-3	TRBJ2-5	many	13	.
TGTGCCACTTCTCTAGCGGGGGGGCCAACAGATACGCAGTATTTT	CATSLAGGPTDTQYF	TRBV24-1	TRBJ2-3	.	15	TRBD2
TGTGCCAGCAGAGCAGGGGGCGTACAAGGCACCGGGGAGCTGTTTTTT	CASRAGGVQGTGELFF	TRBV9	TRBJ2-2	many	16	TRBD1
TGCAGTGCTAGAGATACATTCGGGGGGAACACTGAAGCTTTCTTT	CSARDTFGGNTEAFF	TRBV20-1	TRBJ1-1	.	15	.
TGTGCCAGCAGGAACAGGGACAATCAGCCCCAGCATTTT	CASRNRDNQPQHF	TRBV2	TRBJ1-5	once	13	.
TGTGCCACCAGTGACAGAAACTACGAGCAGTACTTC	CATSDRNYEQYF	TRBV24-1	TRBJ2-7	.	12	.
TGTGCCAGCAGTTACTCGGCTAGCTCCTACGAGCAGTACTTC	CASSYSASSYEQYF	TRBV6-5	TRBJ2-7	many	14	.
TGTGCCAGCAGTTCCCAGGGGGCTAATTCACCCCTCCACTTT	CASSSQGANSPLHF	TRBV6-1	TRBJ1-6	many	14	TRBD1